The sequence of this T cell receptor (beta chain) was determined in a study of T cell changes during pregnancy in multiple sclerosis. Sequenced by immunoSEQ multiplex PCR; TCRdb stores in-frame clones only, minus some. The data show around 84,000 clones, with about 94% seen just once and roughly 0.9% held by the top ten. Trimming took off 8 bases at V and 5 bases at J, with 13 bases between the two ends. Germline CDR1 SNHLY, CDR2 FYNNEI. The CDR3 extends over 13 amino acids. The sample consisted of peripheral blood, taken in the second trimester of pregnancy. This sequence was found in a female donor in good health, enrolled as a control in a pregnancy study. V gene TRBV2 combines with J gene TRBJ1-5; tentatively, D is TRBD1 (5 bases). CDR3 sequence (DNA): TGTGCCAGCTGGATGGGGGGGTATCAGCCCCAGCATTTT. Its protein is CASWMGGYQPQHF. The full variable domain, completed using reference TRBV2 and TRBJ1-5, is EPEVTQTPSHQVTQMGQEVILRCVPISNHLYFYWYRQILGQKVEFLVSFYNNEISEKSEIFDDQFSVERPDGSNFTLKIRSTKLEDSAMYFCASWMGGYQPQHFGDGTRLSIL.